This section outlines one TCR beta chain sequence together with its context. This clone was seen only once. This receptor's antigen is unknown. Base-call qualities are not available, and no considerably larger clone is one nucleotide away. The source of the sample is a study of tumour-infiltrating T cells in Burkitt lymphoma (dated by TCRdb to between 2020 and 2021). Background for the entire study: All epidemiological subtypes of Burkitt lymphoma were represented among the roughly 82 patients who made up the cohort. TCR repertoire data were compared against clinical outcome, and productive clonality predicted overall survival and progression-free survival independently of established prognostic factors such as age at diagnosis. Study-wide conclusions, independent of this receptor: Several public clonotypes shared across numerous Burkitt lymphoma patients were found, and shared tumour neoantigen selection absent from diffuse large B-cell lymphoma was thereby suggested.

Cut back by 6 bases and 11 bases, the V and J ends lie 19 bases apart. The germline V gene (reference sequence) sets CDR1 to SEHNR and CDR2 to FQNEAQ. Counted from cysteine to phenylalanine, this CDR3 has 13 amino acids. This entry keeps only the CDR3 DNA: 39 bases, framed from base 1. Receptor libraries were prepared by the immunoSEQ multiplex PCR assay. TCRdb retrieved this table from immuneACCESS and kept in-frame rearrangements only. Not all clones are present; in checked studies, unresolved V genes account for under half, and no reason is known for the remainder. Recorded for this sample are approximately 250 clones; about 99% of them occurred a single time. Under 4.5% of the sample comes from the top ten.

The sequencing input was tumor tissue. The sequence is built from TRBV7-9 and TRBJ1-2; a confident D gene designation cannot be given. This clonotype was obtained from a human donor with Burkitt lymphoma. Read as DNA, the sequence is TGTGCCAGCAGTTCCGCTGTGGGCCCCGGATACACCTTC. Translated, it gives CASSSAVGPGYTF.